Following are 16 T cell receptor beta chains from one sample sequenced in a study of T cells after posttransplantation cyclophosphamide. Sequenced by immunoSEQ multiplex PCR; TCRdb stores in-frame clones only, minus some. This table holds more than 8,500 clones, 89% found once. The sequenced sample consisted of memory CD4+ T cells sorted from PBMCs. The receptors were sampled from an older woman in good health, CMV-negative, and a related stem cell transplant donor.

V is TRBV29-1 and J is TRBJ2-7; 7 nucleotides line up with TRBD1. CDR3 length equals 12 residues. Germline V gene sequence: CDR1 SQVTM, CDR2 ANQGSEA. J gave up 4 bases and V 5 bases, and 5 bases lay outside the gene matches. CDR3 residues: CSVSQGQYEQYF. CDR3 bases: TGCAGCGTTTCACAGGGGCAGTACGAGCAGTACTTC.

This clone was seen only a few times. The chain's CDR3 is CASSSGQGNQPQHF. In DNA form, the CDR3 reads TGTGCCAGCAGTTCGGGACAGGGCAATCAGCCCCAGCATTTT. The chain is built from TRBV27 and TRBJ1-5; 8 nucleotides match TRBD1. Germline trimming cut 4 bases from V and 2 bases from J; bases unmatched to any gene: 1. Germline V gives CDR1 MNHEY, CDR2 SMNVEV (reference sequence). The CDR3 contains 14 residues.

The CDR3 sequence: CASSSLVRSMQQFF. CDR3 in DNA: TGTGCCAGCAGCTCCCTAGTGCGGTCGATGCAGCAGTTCTTC. The rearrangement uses TRBV14 and TRBJ2-1; D is ambiguous. The germline V and J ends were trimmed by 5 bases and 11 bases, with 19 bases remaining between them. The CDR3 sequence is 14 residues long. Germline V CDR1 and CDR2: SGHDN, FVKESK.

V gene TRBV5-1 combines with J gene TRBJ2-5, with TRBD2 matching over 13 bases. Per the germline V gene, CDR1 is SGHRS and CDR2 is YFSETQ. The CDR3 contains 16 residues. V shed 3 bases, J shed 4 bases, and the junction held 6 bases outside the gene matches. CDR3 amino acids: CASSWSGLAGIETQYF. CDR3 sequence (DNA): TGCGCCAGCAGCTGGTCGGGACTAGCGGGAATAGAGACCCAGTACTTC.

About this clone: Mismatch with germline at one junction end may stem from a read error. This sequence joins TRBV29-1 and TRBJ2-1; 8 bases agree with TRBD1. This CDR3 has 13 residues. The germline V gene has CDR1 SQVTM and CDR2 ANQGSEA. Here the CDR3 reads CTTQGARGGEQFF. CDR3 in DNA: TGTACGACCCAGGGGGCGCGGGGAGGTGAGCAGTTCTTC.

This rearrangement joins TRBV29-1 to TRBJ2-1; 12 bases align to TRBD1. CDR3 length: 15 amino acids. V gave up 6 bases and J gave up 3 bases; unmatched junction bases: 6. Per germline, CDR1 SQVTM and CDR2 ANQGSEA. The CDR3: CSVAGTGGGYNEQFF. CDR3 nucleotides: TGCAGCGTCGCCGGGACAGGGGGCGGCTACAATGAGCAGTTCTTC.

The chain recombines TRBV29-1 with TRBJ1-2; D ambiguous. Germline loops: CDR1 SQVTM, CDR2 ANQGSEA. The CDR3 contains 11 residues. The V end lost 7 bases, the J end lost 4 bases, and 10 bases lay between the germline ends. CDR3 sequence (DNA): TGCAGCGGGCGGATTGGCTATGGCTACACCTTC. It encodes CSGRIGYGYTF. Full variable domain (missing parts from reference TRBV29-1 and TRBJ1-2): SAVISQKPSRDICQRGTSLTIQCQVDSQVTMMFWYRQQPGQSLTLIATANQGSEATYESGFVIDKFPISRPNLTFSTLTVSNMSPEDSSIYLCSGRIGYGYTFGSGTRLTVV.

The V and J genes are TRBV19 and TRBJ2-4; 14 bases fit TRBD2. Germline V gene lookup returns CDR1 LNHDA and CDR2 SQIVND (reference sequence). With 4 bases clipped from V and 7 bases from J, the junction kept 9 bases outside the gene matches. The CDR3 spans 17 residues. The CDR3 reads CASSKTSGGASSNIQYF. The CDR3 nucleotides are TGTGCCAGTAGTAAGACTAGCGGGGGGGCGTCGAGCAACATTCAGTACTTC.

The chain is built from TRBV11-3 and TRBJ2-1; TRBD1 is a possible D gene (5 bases). V lost 5 bases and J lost 0, with 14 bases in between. Germline V gives CDR1 SGHNT, CDR2 YENEEA. The CDR3 contains 16 residues. CDR3 loop: CASSPLSDTSYNEQFF. CDR3 sequence (DNA): TGTGCCAGCAGCCCTCTCTCGGACACCTCCTACAATGAGCAGTTCTTC.

This chain connects TRBV2 to TRBJ1-5, with 8 bases fitting TRBD1. Unmatched junction bases numbered 10, after V lost 5 bases and J lost 7 bases. Germline V CDR1 and CDR2: SNHLY, FYNNEI. This CDR3 is built from 15 residues. The CDR3 sequence: CASSRQGSDLQPQHF. In DNA, the CDR3 is TGTGCCAGCAGTAGACAGGGGTCGGATTTGCAGCCCCAGCATTTT.

This clone was seen only once. The chain is built from TRBV30 and TRBJ2-1, with TRBD1 matching 8 bases. CDR1 GTSNPN and CDR2 SVGIG come from the germline V gene (reference sequence). The V gene end was trimmed by 5 bases and the J gene end by 8 bases; junction bases not matched to a gene: 8. The CDR3 sequence is 13 residues long. CDR3 bases: TGTGCCTGGGGACAGGGTATACGAGATGAGCAGTTCTTC. It translates to CAWGQGIRDEQFF.

The V and J genes are TRBV7-8 and TRBJ2-1; TRBD2 matches at 13 bases. Losses at the gene ends were 5 bases for V and 1 base for J; bases not matched to a gene: 5. This CDR3 comprises 17 residues. Germline CDR1 reads SGHVS; CDR2 reads FQNEAQ. CDR3: CASSPRGLAGSYNEQFF. The CDR3 region has the DNA TGTGCCAGCAGCCCCCGGGGACTAGCGGGGTCCTACAATGAGCAGTTCTTC.

V usage is TRBV11-1 and J usage is TRBJ2-1; D not resolved. CDR3 length: 15 amino acids. Germline V CDR1 and CDR2: SGHAT, FQDESV (reference sequence). The V and J ends lost 1 base and 1 base respectively, with 8 bases between them. CDR3 nucleotides: TGTGCCAGCAGCTTAGTCGGCGGTTCCTACAATGAGCAGTTCTTC. Translating gives CASSLVGGSYNEQFF.

V usage is TRBV28 and J usage is TRBJ2-5; 11 bases line up with TRBD1. CDR1 and CDR2 (germline): MDHEN, SYDVKM. Losses at the gene ends were 7 bases for V and 10 bases for J; bases not matched to a gene: 8. The CDR3 consists of 13 residues. The CDR3 region is CASTGQGAFGQYF. The CDR3 DNA is TGTGCCAGCACTGGACAGGGGGCTTTCGGCCAGTACTTC.

DNA for the CDR3: TGCAGCGTTGCGGGGGTCGGGGAGACCCAGTACTTC. Its protein product is CSVAGVGETQYF. The chain has TRBV29-1 and TRBJ2-5, with a weak D call TRBD2 (6 bases). Germline CDR1 is SQVTM and CDR2 is ANQGSEA. This CDR3 has 12 residues. Deletions cut 4 bases from V and 5 bases from J, with 11 bases between.

The chain carries TRBV18 and TRBJ2-3, with 7 bases aligning to TRBD2. The CDR3 has 15 residues. The germline V gene encodes CDR1 KGHSH and CDR2 LQKENI. V shed 6 bases and J 3 bases; nucleotides not matched to a gene: 9. The CDR3 reads CASSLGPSGTDTQYF. The CDR3 DNA reads as TGTGCCAGCTCCCTCGGGCCTAGCGGAACAGATACGCAGTATTTT.